The 15 T cell receptor beta chains below all came from one sample that was sequenced in a study of response to subunit inactivated influenza vaccine. TCRdb re-called the RT-PCR reads with MiXCR, one entry per CDR3 protein. The repertoire holds over 750,000 distinct CDR3 sequences, with 21% as singletons. The material sequenced was PBMCs from blood, taken approximately 5 days after vaccination. These receptors came from a man aged 45-65 years who received an inactivated influenza vaccine.

This clonotype appeared many times. V and J are TRBV7-2 and TRBJ2-2; D unclear. Germline loops: CDR1 SGHTA, CDR2 FQGNSA. The ends were cut back, 1 base at V and 1 base at J, with 10 bases in the middle. This CDR3 has 16 amino acids. Written as DNA, the CDR3 is TGTGCCAGCAGCTTAGGTTCCAGACTGAACACCGGGGAGCTGTTTTTT. It is translated as CASSLGSRLNTGELFF.

This clonotype occurred many times. The rearrangement uses TRBV7-2 and TRBJ2-1; D unclear. V was pared by 1 base and J by 10 bases, with 5 bases between. CDR1 and CDR2 (germline): SGHTA, FQGNSA. This CDR3 is 11 amino acids long. The CDR3 protein is CASSLGWEQFF. The CDR3 coding sequence is TGTGCCAGCAGCTTAGGATGGGAGCAGTTCTTC.

This clonotype was seen a handful of times. The chain employs TRBV10-1 and TRBJ2-1, with unresolved D. With 1 base removed from V and 4 bases from J, the gap between germline ends came to 20 bases. CDR1 and CDR2 from the germline V gene are WNHNN and SYGVQD (reference sequence). CDR3 length: 18 amino acids. CDR3 amino acids: CASSEFLSAQKRYNEQFF. CDR3 DNA: TGCGCCAGCAGTGAGTTCTTATCCGCGCAAAAAAGGTACAATGAGCAGTTCTTC.

V gene TRBV11-2 combines with J gene TRBJ2-4; TRBD1 matches 11 bases. Unmatched junction bases numbered 9, after V lost 4 bases and J lost 4 bases. The CDR3 totals 17 residues. Germline values: CDR1 SGHAT, CDR2 FQNNGV. CDR3 in DNA: TGTGCCAGCAGCTCATCTCGAGGACAGGGGGCAAAAAACATTCAGTACTTC. Protein: CASSSSRGQGAKNIQYF.

The chain links TRBV20-1 to TRBJ2-1; TRBD2 aligns across 8 bases. Looked up from germline, CDR1 is DFQATT and CDR2 is SNEGSKA (reference sequence). This CDR3 contains 14 residues. The ends lost 5 bases at V and 8 bases at J; junction bases unmatched: 11. CDR3 in amino acids: CSAFGGGRRDEQFF. The CDR3 bases are TGCAGTGCTTTCGGGGGGGGAAGGAGGGATGAGCAGTTCTTC.

With regard to this clonotype: This CDR3 fails to terminate in the conserved phenylalanine or tryptophan, so it likely reflects a read error. This chain joins TRBV12-3 or TRBV12-4 and TRBJ2-6; no firm D call. The CDR3 has 15 residues. V lost 3 bases to trimming and J lost 3 bases, with 9 bases between them. The CDR3 is CASSFPGRGANVLTL. In DNA, the CDR3 is TGTGCCAGCAGTTTCCCTGGACGTGGGGCCAACGTCCTGACTCTC.

This clonotype showed up just a few times. This sequence joins TRBV6-1 and TRBJ2-2, with 11 bases aligning to TRBD2. The germline V gene encodes CDR1 MNHNS and CDR2 SASEGT. CDR3 length: 15 residues. V lost 7 bases, J lost 7 bases, and 8 bases stayed unmatched. The DNA for the CDR3 is TGTGCCAGCAAACCTGCCGGGACTAGCGGCGGGGAGCTGTTTTTT. Translated, it gives CASKPAGTSGGELFF.

This clonotype was seen more than once but under ten times. The chain combines TRBV7-3 with TRBJ2-3; 8 bases are a match to TRBD2. The V and J ends lost 2 bases and 4 bases, in that order; junction bases with no gene match: 11. The CDR3 contains 17 residues. CDR1 and CDR2 (germline): SGHTA, FQGTGA. The CDR3 reads CASSLSSGRAIADTQYF. As DNA, the CDR3 is TGTGCCAGCAGCTTATCGTCCGGGAGGGCCATCGCAGATACGCAGTATTTT.

This clonotype was picked up a small number of times. The rearrangement links TRBV4-3 to TRBJ2-7; D might be TRBD1 or TRBD2, each matching 5 bases. Trimming cost V 2 bases and J 4 bases, with 15 bases left between them. Per the germline V gene, CDR1 is LGHNA and CDR2 is YSLEER. The CDR3 runs to 15 residues. This CDR3 is CASSQNRDGYYEQYF. The CDR3 DNA is TGCGCCAGCAGCCAAAACCGGGACGGATATTACGAGCAGTACTTC.

The chain joins TRBV4-3 to TRBJ1-4; 7 bases match TRBD1. The germline V gene has CDR1 LGHNA and CDR2 YSLEER. The ends lost 1 base at V and 8 bases at J; junction bases unmatched: 7. The CDR3 covers 15 residues. The CDR3 here is CASSQVTGLREKLFF. In nucleotides, the CDR3 is TGCGCCAGCAGCCAAGTGACAGGGCTTCGAGAAAAACTGTTTTTT.

CDR3 DNA: TGTGCCAGCAGCTTAGGTGGTAGCGGAACCTACAATGAGCAGTTCTTC. Translating it yields CASSLGGSGTYNEQFF. The rearrangement joins TRBV7-8 to TRBJ2-1, with a tentative D call TRBD2 (6 bases). Trimming cost V 1 base and J 2 bases, with 12 bases left between them. CDR1 is SGHVS, CDR2 FQNEAQ, per germline. The CDR3 contains 16 residues.

This clonotype has a count of ten or more. V usage is TRBV12-3 or TRBV12-4 and J usage is TRBJ2-4; possibly TRBD2 for D (6 bases). This CDR3 is built from 14 residues. Trimming took off 6 bases at V and 1 base at J, with 10 bases between the two ends. This CDR3 is CASSLGGAKNIQYF. The DNA of the CDR3 is TGTGCCAGCAGCTTGGGGGGTGCCAAAAACATTCAGTACTTC.

This clonotype was counted only a few times. The J gene is TRBJ2-5, the V gene TRBV20-1; D uncertain. CDR3 length equals 12 residues. The germline CDR1 and CDR2 sequences are DFQATT and SNEGSKA (reference sequence). The V end lost 5 bases, the J end lost 5 bases, and 12 bases lay between the germline ends. The chain's CDR3 is CSAGEALETQYF. DNA of the CDR3: TGCAGTGCTGGGGAAGCCCTGGAGACCCAGTACTTC.

Only a few counts were recorded for this clonotype. V usage is TRBV20-1 and J usage is TRBJ2-7; D tentatively reads TRBD1 or TRBD2 (5 bases each). With 3 bases removed from V and 6 bases from J, the gap between germline ends came to 12 bases. Germline CDR1 is DFQATT and CDR2 is SNEGSKA (reference sequence). The CDR3 runs to 12 residues. The CDR3 DNA follows: TGCAGTGCTAGCCCCTTGAGGGGCGAGCAGTACTTC. Amino acids: CSASPLRGEQYF.

This clonotype has just a few counts. J is TRBJ2-3 and V is TRBV4-3; 9 nucleotides line up with TRBD1. CDR1 is LGHNA and CDR2 is YSLEER in the germline V gene. The CDR3 length is 15 residues. After removal of 2 bases from V and 5 bases from J, the junction contained 5 bases not matched to a gene. DNA for the CDR3: TGCGCCAGCAGCCAACAACAGGGGGCATTAGATACGCAGTATTTT. It translates to CASSQQQGALDTQYF.